This TCR beta chain was identified during a study of CD8+CD57+ T cells in acquired aplastic anemia. Looking at the study overall: The study obtained an average of roughly 3 ug of DNA from sorted CD4+ and CD8+ cells. Overall study results and limits: Patients were compared with controls for CD8+ Simpson's diversity, and no significant difference emerged. Overlapping CD8+ CDR3 repertoires of patients and controls contained roughly 29 shared sequences.

TCR beta VDJ and CDR3 profiles were obtained from a genomic DNA template. Using its own MiXCR run on the reads, TCRdb lists one record per CDR3 protein. Of about 130,000 distinct CDR3 sequences listed, roughly two fifths are singletons. In the case of this clonotype: Its antigen is unidentified.

This CDR3 contains 14 residues. The ends were cut back, 6 bases at V and 5 bases at J, with 16 bases in the middle. Germline CDR1 reads LNHDA; CDR2 reads SQIVND (reference sequence). The chain recombines TRBV19 with TRBJ1-1; D is ambiguous. This receptor was obtained from a human donor in good health, serving as a control. The sample consisted of sorted CD4+, CD8+, or CD8+CD57+ T cells (not recorded which) from PBMCs. DNA for the CDR3: TGTGCCAGTAGATCATCTAGGGCTTGGACTGAAGCTTTCTTT. Translation gives CASRSSRAWTEAFF.